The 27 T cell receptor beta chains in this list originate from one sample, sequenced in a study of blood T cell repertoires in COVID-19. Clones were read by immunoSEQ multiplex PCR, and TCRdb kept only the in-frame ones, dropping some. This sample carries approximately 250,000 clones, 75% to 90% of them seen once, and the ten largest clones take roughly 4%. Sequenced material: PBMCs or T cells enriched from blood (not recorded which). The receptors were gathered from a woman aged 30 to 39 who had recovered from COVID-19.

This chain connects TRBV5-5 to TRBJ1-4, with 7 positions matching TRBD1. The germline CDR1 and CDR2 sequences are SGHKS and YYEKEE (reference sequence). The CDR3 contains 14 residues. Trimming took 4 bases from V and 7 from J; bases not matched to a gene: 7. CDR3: CASSPRPGGEKLFF. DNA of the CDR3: TGTGCCAGCAGCCCGAGGCCAGGGGGTGAAAAACTGTTTTTT. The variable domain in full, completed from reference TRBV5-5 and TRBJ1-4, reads DAGVTQSPTHLIKTRGQQVTLRCSPISGHKSVSWYQQVLGQGPQFIFQYYEKEERGRGNFPDRFSARQFPNYSSELNVNALLLGDSALYLCASSPRPGGEKLFFGSGTQLSVL.

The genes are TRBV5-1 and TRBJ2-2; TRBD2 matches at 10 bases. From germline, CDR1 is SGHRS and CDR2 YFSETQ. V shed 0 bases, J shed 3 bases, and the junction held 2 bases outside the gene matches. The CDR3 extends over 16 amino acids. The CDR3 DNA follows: TGCGCCAGCAGCTTGGGGACTAGCGGAGACACCGGGGAGCTGTTTTTT. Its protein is CASSLGTSGDTGELFF.

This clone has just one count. The CDR3 sequence is CASSQVPLLKSNEQYF. DNA of the CDR3: TGTGCCAGCAGCCAAGTCCCCCTATTAAAGTCCAACGAGCAGTACTTC. This rearrangement joins TRBV3-1 (or the pseudogene TRBV3-2) to TRBJ2-7; D is uncertain. The CDR3 is made up of 16 amino acids. Trimming pared 1 base from V and 5 bases from J, leaving 18 bases between. Per the germline V gene, CDR1 is LGHDT and CDR2 is YNNKEL (reference sequence).

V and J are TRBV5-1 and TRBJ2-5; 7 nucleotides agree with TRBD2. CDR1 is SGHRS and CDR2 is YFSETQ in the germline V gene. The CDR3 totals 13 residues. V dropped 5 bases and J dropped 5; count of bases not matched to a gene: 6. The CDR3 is CASRRSGEETQYF. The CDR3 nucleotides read TGCGCCAGCAGAAGAAGCGGGGAGGAGACCCAGTACTTC.

CDR3 DNA: TGTGCCAGCAGTTCAGGTTACACTGAAGCTTTCTTT. Translating gives CASSSGYTEAFF. The chain uses TRBV25-1 and TRBJ1-1; unclear D gene. The germline V and J ends were trimmed by 5 bases and 3 bases, with 7 bases remaining between them. Per the germline V gene, CDR1 is MGHDK and CDR2 is SYGVNS. This CDR3 is built from 12 residues.

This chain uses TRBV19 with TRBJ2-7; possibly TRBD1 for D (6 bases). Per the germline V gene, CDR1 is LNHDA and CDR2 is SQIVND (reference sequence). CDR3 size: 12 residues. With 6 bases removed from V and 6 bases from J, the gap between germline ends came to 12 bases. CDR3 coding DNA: TGTGCCAGTAGCCTCGGGACAACCGAGCAGTACTTC. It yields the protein CASSLGTTEQYF.

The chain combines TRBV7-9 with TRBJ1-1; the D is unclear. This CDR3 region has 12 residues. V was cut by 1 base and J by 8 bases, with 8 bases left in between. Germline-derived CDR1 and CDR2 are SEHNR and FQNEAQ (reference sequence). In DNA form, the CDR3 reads TGTGCCAGCAGCTTAGGCGGGCTGGAAGCTTTCTTT. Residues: CASSLGGLEAFF.

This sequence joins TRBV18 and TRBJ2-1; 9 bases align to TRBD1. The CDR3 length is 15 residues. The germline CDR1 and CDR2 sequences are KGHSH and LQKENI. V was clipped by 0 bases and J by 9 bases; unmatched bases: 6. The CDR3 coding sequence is TGTGCCAGCTCACCACCGGGGACAGGGAGGGCTGAGCAGTTCTTC. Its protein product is CASSPPGTGRAEQFF.

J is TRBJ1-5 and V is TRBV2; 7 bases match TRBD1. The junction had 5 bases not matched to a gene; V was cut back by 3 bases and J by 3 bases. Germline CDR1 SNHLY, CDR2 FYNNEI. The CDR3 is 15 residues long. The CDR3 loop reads CASSERGRNNQPQHF. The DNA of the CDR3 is TGTGCCAGCAGTGAGAGGGGGCGCAACAATCAGCCCCAGCATTTT. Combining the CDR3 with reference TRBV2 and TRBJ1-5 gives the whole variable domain EPEVTQTPSHQVTQMGQEVILRCVPISNHLYFYWYRQILGQKVEFLVSFYNNEISEKSEIFDDQFSVERPDGSNFTLKIRSTKLEDSAMYFCASSERGRNNQPQHFGDGTRLSIL.

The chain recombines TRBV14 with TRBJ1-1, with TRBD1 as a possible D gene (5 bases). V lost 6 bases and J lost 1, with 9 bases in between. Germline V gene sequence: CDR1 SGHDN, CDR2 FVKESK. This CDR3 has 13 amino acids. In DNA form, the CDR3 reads TGTGCCAGCAGACGAAGGGGGAACACTGAAGCTTTCTTT. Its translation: CASRRRGNTEAFF.

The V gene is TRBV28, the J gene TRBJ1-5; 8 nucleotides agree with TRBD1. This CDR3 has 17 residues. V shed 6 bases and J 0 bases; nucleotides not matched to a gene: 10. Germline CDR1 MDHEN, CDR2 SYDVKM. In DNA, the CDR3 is TGTGCCAGCAGCCCCAGGACAGGGACTTATAGCAATCAGCCCCAGCATTTT. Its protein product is CASSPRTGTYSNQPQHF.

CDR3 DNA sequence: TGTGCCAGCAGTTCCAGGCGGGCTGAAGCTTTCTTT. Translation gives CASSSRRAEAFF. The chain uses TRBV28 and TRBJ1-1; unclear D gene. CDR3 size: 12 residues. Per germline, CDR1 MDHEN and CDR2 SYDVKM. V lost 4 bases to trimming and J lost 6 bases, with 9 bases between them. Combining the CDR3 with reference TRBV28 and TRBJ1-1 gives the whole variable domain DVKVTQSSRYLVKRTGEKVFLECVQDMDHENMFWYRQDPGLGLRLIYFSYDVKMKEKGDIPEGYSVSREKKERFSLILESASTNQTSMYLCASSSRRAEAFFGQGTRLTVV.

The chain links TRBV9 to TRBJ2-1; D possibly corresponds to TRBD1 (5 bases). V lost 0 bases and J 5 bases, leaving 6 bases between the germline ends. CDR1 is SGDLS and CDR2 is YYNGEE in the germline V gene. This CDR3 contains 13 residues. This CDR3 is CASSVVGHNEQFF. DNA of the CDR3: TGTGCCAGCAGCGTAGTGGGGCACAATGAGCAGTTCTTC.

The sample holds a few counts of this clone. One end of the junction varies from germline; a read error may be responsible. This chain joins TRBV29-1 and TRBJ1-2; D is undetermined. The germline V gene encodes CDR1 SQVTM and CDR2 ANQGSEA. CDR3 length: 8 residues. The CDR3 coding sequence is TGCAGCGTTGAACGCGGATACTTC. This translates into CSVERGYF.

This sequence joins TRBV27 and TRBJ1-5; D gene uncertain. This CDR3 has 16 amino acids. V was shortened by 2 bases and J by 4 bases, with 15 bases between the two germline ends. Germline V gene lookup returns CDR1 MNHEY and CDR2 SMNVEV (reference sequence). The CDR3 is CASSLRYGQRNQPQHF. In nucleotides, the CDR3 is TGTGCCAGCAGTTTAAGGTATGGGCAGAGAAATCAGCCCCAGCATTTT.

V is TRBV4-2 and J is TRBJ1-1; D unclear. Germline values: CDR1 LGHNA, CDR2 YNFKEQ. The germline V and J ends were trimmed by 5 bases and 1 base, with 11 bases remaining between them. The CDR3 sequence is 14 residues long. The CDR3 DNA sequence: TGTGCCAGCAGCTTTCACACGGGGAACACTGAAGCTTTCTTT. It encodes CASSFHTGNTEAFF.

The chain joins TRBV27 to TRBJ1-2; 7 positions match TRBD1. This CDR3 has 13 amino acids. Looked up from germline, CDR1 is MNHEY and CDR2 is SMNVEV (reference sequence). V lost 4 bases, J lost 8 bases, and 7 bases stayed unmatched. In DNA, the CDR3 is TGTGCCAGCAGTTCACAGGGGCCGCGGGGCTACACCTTC. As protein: CASSSQGPRGYTF.

This chain's CDR3 is CAISEGQQDQPQHF. The CDR3, as DNA: TGTGCCATCAGTGAGGGGCAGCAGGATCAGCCCCAGCATTTT. The chain recombines TRBV10-3 with TRBJ1-5; D call uncertain. The CDR3 is 14 residues long. Trimming pared 2 bases from V and 5 bases from J, leaving 10 bases between. CDR1 and CDR2 (germline): ENHRY, SYGVKD.

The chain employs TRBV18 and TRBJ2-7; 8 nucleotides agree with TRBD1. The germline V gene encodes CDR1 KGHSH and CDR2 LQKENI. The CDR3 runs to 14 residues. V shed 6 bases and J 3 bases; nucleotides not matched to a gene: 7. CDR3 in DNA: TGTGCCAGCTCGCCGACAGGGGCGGGCTACGAGCAGTACTTC. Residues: CASSPTGAGYEQYF.

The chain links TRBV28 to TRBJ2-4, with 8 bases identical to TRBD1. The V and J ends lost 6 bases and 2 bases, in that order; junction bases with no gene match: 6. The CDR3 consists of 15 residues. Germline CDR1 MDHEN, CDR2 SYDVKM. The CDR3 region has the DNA TGTGCCAGCAGCCCCGGGGACAGGCCCAAAAACATTCAGTACTTC. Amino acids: CASSPGDRPKNIQYF.

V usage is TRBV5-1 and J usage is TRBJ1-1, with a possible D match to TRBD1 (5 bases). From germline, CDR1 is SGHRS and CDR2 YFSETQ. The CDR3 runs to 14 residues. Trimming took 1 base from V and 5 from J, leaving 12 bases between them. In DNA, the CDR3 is TGCGCCAGCAGCTTGTTGCAGGGTGGAACTGAAGCTTTCTTT. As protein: CASSLLQGGTEAFF.

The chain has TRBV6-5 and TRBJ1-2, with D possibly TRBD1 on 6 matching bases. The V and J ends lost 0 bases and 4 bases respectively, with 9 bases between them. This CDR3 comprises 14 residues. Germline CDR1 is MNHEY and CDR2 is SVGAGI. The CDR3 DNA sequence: TGTGCCAGCAGTTACTCACGGGGGGCCTATGGCTACACCTTC. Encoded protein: CASSYSRGAYGYTF.

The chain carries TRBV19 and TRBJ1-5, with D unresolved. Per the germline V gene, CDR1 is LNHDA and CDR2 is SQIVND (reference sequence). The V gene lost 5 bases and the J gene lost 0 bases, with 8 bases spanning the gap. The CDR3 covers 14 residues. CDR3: CASSFRDSNQPQHF. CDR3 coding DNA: TGTGCCAGTAGTTTCCGGGATAGCAATCAGCCCCAGCATTTT.

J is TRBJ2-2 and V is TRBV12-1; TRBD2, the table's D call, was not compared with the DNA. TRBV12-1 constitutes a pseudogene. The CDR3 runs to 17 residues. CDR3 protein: CASSFWPDSLNTGELFF. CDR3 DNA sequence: TGTGCCAGCAGCTTTTGGCCTGACTCATTGAACACCGGGGAGCTGTTTTTT.

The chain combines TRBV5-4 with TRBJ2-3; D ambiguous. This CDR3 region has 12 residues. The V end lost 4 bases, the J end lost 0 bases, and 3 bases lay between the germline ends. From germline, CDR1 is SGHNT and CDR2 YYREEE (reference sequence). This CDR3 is CASSESTDTQYF. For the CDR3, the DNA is TGTGCCAGCAGCGAGAGCACAGATACGCAGTATTTT.

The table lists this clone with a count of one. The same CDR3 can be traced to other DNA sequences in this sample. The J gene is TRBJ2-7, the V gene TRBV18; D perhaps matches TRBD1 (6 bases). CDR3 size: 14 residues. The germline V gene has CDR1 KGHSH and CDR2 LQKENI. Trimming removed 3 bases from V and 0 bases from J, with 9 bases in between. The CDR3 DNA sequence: TGTGCCAGCTCACCTCAGGGGAACTCCTACGAGCAGTACTTC. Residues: CASSPQGNSYEQYF.

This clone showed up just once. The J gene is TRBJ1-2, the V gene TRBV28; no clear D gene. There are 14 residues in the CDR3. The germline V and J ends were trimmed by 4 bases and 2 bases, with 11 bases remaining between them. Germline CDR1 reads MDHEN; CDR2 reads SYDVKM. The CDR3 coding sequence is TGTGCCAGCAGTTATTTTGGCAGAAACTATGGCTACACCTTC. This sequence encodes CASSYFGRNYGYTF.